These 30 T cell receptor beta chains share one sample of origin, sequenced in a study of Graves' ophthalmopathy and Graves' hyperthyroidism. RNA transcripts were the template, and TCR beta CDR3 regions were amplified from them. First-round RT-PCR employed HTBI primers, with a second-round multiplex PCR after it. In TCRdb, the multiplex PCR reads were re-called with MiXCR into one record per CDR3 protein. The table lists hundreds of thousands of distinct CDR3 sequences, about two fifths of them singletons, with more than 2.5% in the top ten. Material for sequencing was peripheral blood. Every receptor here comes from an adult man with Graves' ophthalmopathy.

The chain couples TRBV11-2 to TRBJ2-3, with D possibly matching TRBD2 (6 bases). Germline V gene data show CDR1 as SGHAT and CDR2 as FQNNGV. V dropped 5 bases and J dropped 6 bases, with 12 bases sitting between them. The CDR3 spans 13 residues. CDR3 coding DNA: TGTGCCAGCAGCACCTGGGAGGACGATACGCAGTATTTT. It yields the protein CASSTWEDDTQYF. Supplemented by reference TRBV11-2 and TRBJ2-3, the full variable domain reads EAGVAQSPRYKIIEKRQSVAFWCNPISGHATLYWYQQILGQGPKLLIQFQNNGVVDDSQLPKDRFSAERLKGVDSTLKIQPAKLEDSAVYLCASSTWEDDTQYFGPGTRLTVL.

V is TRBV28 and J is TRBJ1-2; D gene uncertain. V lost 2 bases, J lost 2 bases, and 6 bases lay in between. This CDR3 region has 13 residues. The germline V gene has CDR1 MDHEN and CDR2 SYDVKM. DNA for the CDR3: TGTGCCAGCAGTTTAATGAGGAACTATGGCTACACCTTC. The encoded protein is CASSLMRNYGYTF.

This clonotype appeared many times. This CDR3 is CATSDRDRNGYTF. The DNA of the CDR3 is TGTGCCACCAGTGACCGCGACAGGAATGGCTACACCTTC. V gene TRBV24-1 combines with J gene TRBJ1-2; a weak D match, TRBD1 (6 bases). Trimming shortened V by 4 bases and J by 6 bases, and 11 bases separated the two germline ends. Germline-derived CDR1 and CDR2 are KGHDR and SFDVKD. There are 13 residues in the CDR3.

This clonotype was recorded many times. The gene calls are TRBV29-1 and TRBJ1-1; D possibly corresponds to TRBD1 (5 bases). CDR1 is SQVTM, CDR2 ANQGSEA, per germline. Between the trimmed V and J ends, which lost 3 bases and 3 bases, there was a span of 20 bases. The CDR3 is 16 residues long. The CDR3: CSVETVRARLDTEAFF. The CDR3 bases are TGCAGCGTTGAGACGGTCAGGGCGAGACTTGACACTGAAGCTTTCTTT.

The genes are TRBV10-3 and TRBJ1-4; 8 positions agree with TRBD1. Trimming removed 6 bases from V and 3 bases from J; junction bases left unmatched: 3. Germline CDR1 ENHRY, CDR2 SYGVKD. This CDR3 region has 14 residues. CDR3 region: CAIRTGAANEKLFF. For the CDR3, the DNA is TGTGCCATCAGGACAGGGGCGGCTAATGAAAAACTGTTTTTT.

This clonotype was recorded a few times. CDR3 sequence: CASSQTVQNTEAFF. The CDR3 DNA follows: TGCGCCAGCAGCCAAACGGTCCAGAACACTGAAGCTTTCTTT. The J gene is TRBJ1-1, the V gene TRBV4-3; D uncertain. The germline V and J ends were trimmed by 2 bases and 1 base, with 8 bases remaining between them. The CDR3 length is 14 residues. CDR1 and CDR2 from the germline V gene are LGHNA and YSLEER.

This chain joins TRBV27 and TRBJ2-7; 7 positions agree with TRBD2. Germline CDR1 reads MNHEY; CDR2 reads SMNVEV (reference sequence). The CDR3 sequence is 15 residues long. Trimming cost V 4 bases and J 4 bases; bases outside gene matches: 10. The CDR3 reads CASSSPSGTEYEQYF. In DNA, the CDR3 is TGTGCCAGCAGTTCCCCTAGCGGCACTGAGTACGAGCAGTACTTC.

This clonotype was counted many times. The chain has TRBV7-9 and TRBJ1-5; possibly TRBD1 for D (6 bases). The CDR3 contains 14 residues. V was trimmed by 3 bases and J by 6 bases, leaving 12 bases between them. Germline values: CDR1 SEHNR, CDR2 FQNEAQ (reference sequence). CDR3: CASSFGGGGQPQHF. The CDR3, as DNA: TGTGCCAGCAGCTTCGGTGGGGGCGGTCAGCCCCAGCATTTT.

This clonotype came up a few times. V and J are TRBV7-9 and TRBJ2-7, with D possibly TRBD2 on 7 matching bases. V was trimmed by 5 bases and J by 9 bases, leaving 17 bases between them. CDR1 and CDR2 from the germline V gene are SEHNR and FQNEAQ (reference sequence). The CDR3 is 13 residues long. The CDR3 region is CASSLGQRGGQYF. In nucleotides, the CDR3 is TGTGCCAGCAGCCTCGGCCAAAGGGGGGGGCAGTACTTC.

The sample holds a few counts of this clonotype. With a much larger clone just one base away, this may be a read error. V and J are TRBV2 and TRBJ1-5; unclear D gene. This CDR3 spans 13 amino acids. V was clipped by 6 bases and J by 3 bases, with 9 bases between them. CDR1 and CDR2 (germline): SNHLY, FYNNEI. The CDR3 sequence is CASSVQFNQPQHF. The CDR3 coding sequence is TGTGCCAGCAGCGTTCAGTTCAATCAGCCCCAGCATTTT.

In this sample, this clonotype turned up a few times. V and J are TRBV7-9 and TRBJ2-5; TRBD2 aligns across 11 bases. In germline, CDR1 is SEHNR, CDR2 FQNEAQ (reference sequence). The CDR3 runs to 13 residues. V dropped 3 bases and J dropped 11; count of bases not matched to a gene: 5. The chain's CDR3 is CASSLGLADEQYF. The CDR3 DNA sequence: TGTGCCAGCAGCTTGGGACTAGCGGATGAGCAGTACTTC.

Many counts were recorded for this clonotype. This sequence joins TRBV19 and TRBJ2-2, with D hard to call. The CDR3 has 12 amino acids. Germline assignment: CDR1 LNHDA and CDR2 SQIVND (reference sequence). V was pared by 3 bases and J by 6 bases, with 5 bases between. The CDR3 DNA sequence: TGTGCCAGTAGTATCGGATCCGGGGAGCTGTTTTTT. Translated, it gives CASSIGSGELFF. Complete variable domain (other parts from reference TRBV19 and TRBJ2-2): DGGITQSPKYLFRKEGQNVTLSCEQNLNHDAMYWYRQDPGQGLRLIYYSQIVNDFQKGDIAEGYSVSREKKESFPLTVTSAQKNPTAFYLCASSIGSGELFFGEGSRLTVL.

This clonotype has at least ten counts. V usage is TRBV7-9 and J usage is TRBJ2-7, with 8 positions matching TRBD2. J was trimmed by 5 bases and V by 1 base; bases with no gene match: 7. From germline, CDR1 is SEHNR and CDR2 FQNEAQ (reference sequence). The CDR3 runs 15 residues. CDR3 in DNA: TGTGCCAGCAGCTTAGGTCGGGGGGGGCCCGACGAGCAGTACTTC. This translates into CASSLGRGGPDEQYF.

A remark on this clonotype: No conserved phenylalanine or tryptophan is present at the end of the CDR3, so a read error is the likely explanation. The gene calls are TRBV10-3 and TRBJ1-1; 10 bases match TRBD1. With 10 bases clipped from V and 0 bases from J, the junction kept 8 bases outside the gene matches. The germline V gene encodes CDR1 ENHRY and CDR2 SYGVKD. The CDR3 has 15 residues. The CDR3 DNA reads TGTGCCAGCATAAGGACAGGGGGGGTGAACACTGAAGCTTTCCTT. Amino acid sequence: CASIRTGGVNTEAFL.

The chain joins TRBV4-1 to TRBJ1-6, with no clear D. V was clipped by 0 bases and J by 0 bases, with 9 bases between them. This CDR3 has 17 residues. Germline CDR1 is MGHRA and CDR2 is YSYEKL. CDR3 residues: CASSQDPSSSYNSPLHF. CDR3 in DNA: TGCGCCAGCAGCCAAGATCCATCGAGCTCCTATAATTCACCCCTCCACTTT.

The chain links TRBV7-9 to TRBJ2-5, with 8 bases aligning to TRBD1. The germline CDR1 and CDR2 sequences are SEHNR and FQNEAQ (reference sequence). The length of the CDR3 is 16 residues. The V segment lost 1 base and the J segment 4 bases; nucleotides outside the gene matches: 8. CDR3 DNA sequence: TGTGCCAGCAGCTTAGGGACAGGGAGTTTTTCAGAGACCCAGTACTTC. This codes for CASSLGTGSFSETQYF.

Details on this clonotype: At one end, the junction sequence differs from germline, possibly due to a read error. The chain carries TRBV29-1 and TRBJ2-5; possibly TRBD2 for D (5 bases). CDR1 and CDR2 (germline): SQVTM, ANQGSEA. This CDR3 is built from 8 residues. The CDR3 loop reads CSFSSGPW. CDR3 bases: TGCAGCTTTTCGAGCGGACCCTGG.

A word on this clonotype: A much larger clone sits a single nucleotide away, making a read error possible. CDR3 region: CASSLNRGTEANVLTF. The CDR3 DNA sequence: TGCGCCAGCAGCTTGAATCGGGGTACAGAGGCCAACGTCCTGACTTTC. The rearrangement uses TRBV5-1 and TRBJ2-6; D is possibly TRBD2 (5 bases). The V and J ends lost 1 base and 6 bases respectively, with 14 bases between them. The germline CDR1 and CDR2 sequences are SGHRS and YFSETQ. The CDR3 spans 16 residues. Full variable domain (remainder filled in from reference TRBV5-1 and TRBJ2-6): KAGVTQTPRYLIKTRGQQVTLSCSPISGHRSVSWYQQTPGQGLQFLFEYFSETQRNKGNFPGRFSGRQFSNSRSEMNVSTLELGDSALYLCASSLNRGTEANVLTFGAGSRLTVL.

This clonotype was picked up one time. The V and J genes are TRBV15 and TRBJ1-6; maybe TRBD1 (5 bases). Germline lookup yields CDR1 LNHNV and CDR2 YYDKDF (reference sequence). The V end lost 3 bases, the J end lost 9 bases, and 12 bases lay between the germline ends. The CDR3 extends over 14 amino acids. The CDR3 region has the DNA TGTGCCACCAGCAGCAGCCCAGGGAGTTCACCCCTCCACTTT. It encodes CATSSSPGSSPLHF.

Concerning this clonotype itself: This could be a read error, since a much larger clone is one nucleotide away. The rearrangement links TRBV10-3 to TRBJ2-7; possible D gene TRBD2, 5 bases. The CDR3 has 17 residues. The germline CDR1 and CDR2 sequences are ENHRY and SYGVKD. The CDR3 DNA reads TGTGTCATCAGTGAGTTGGAAAGCCGGGAATCGCCCTACGAGCAGTACTTC. Translating it yields CVISELESRESPYEQYF.

This chain joins TRBV15 and TRBJ1-5, with D possibly matching TRBD1 (6 bases). The CDR3 contains 15 residues. The germline V and J ends were trimmed by 3 bases and 7 bases, with 16 bases remaining between them. Germline V gives CDR1 LNHNV, CDR2 YYDKDF (reference sequence). CDR3 sequence (DNA): TGTGCCACCAGCAGTTTAGCAGGGGCGGACCAGCCCCAGCATTTT. Amino acids: CATSSLAGADQPQHF.

V gene TRBV10-3 combines with J gene TRBJ2-7; D not resolved. CDR1 and CDR2 from the germline V gene are ENHRY and SYGVKD. V lost 0 bases to trimming and J lost 4 bases, with 7 bases between them. The length of the CDR3 is 13 residues. The CDR3 DNA follows: TGTGCCATCAGTGAGTCCCCTTCTTACGAGCAGTACTTC. It translates to CAISESPSYEQYF.

This clonotype was counted at least ten times. The rearrangement links TRBV9 to TRBJ1-5; D unresolved. Per germline, CDR1 SGDLS and CDR2 YYNGEE. V gave up 3 bases and J gave up 9 bases, with 16 bases separating them. This CDR3 region has 14 residues. As DNA, the CDR3 is TGTGCCAGCAGCGGCGACGGACGTCCGGGGCCCCAGCATTTT. It specifies CASSGDGRPGPQHF.

This clonotype has ten or more counts. V and J are TRBV9 and TRBJ2-2, with a weak D call TRBD2 (7 bases). Trimming took 5 bases from V and 2 from J, leaving 13 bases between them. The CDR3 sequence is 15 residues long. CDR1 and CDR2 from the germline V gene are SGDLS and YYNGEE. The DNA of the CDR3 is TGTGCCAGCAGTCCAGCGGGGACAAACACCGGGGAGCTGTTTTTT. It is translated as CASSPAGTNTGELFF.

This chain joins TRBV29-1 and TRBJ2-5; 9 bases are shared with TRBD1. The end of the DNA aligns better with TRBJ2-1, so the J call may be wrong. This CDR3 has 15 residues. Germline assignment: CDR1 SQVTM and CDR2 ANQGSEA. CDR3 sequence reads: CSVEGDRESYNEQFF. The CDR3 coding sequence is TGCAGCGTTGAAGGGGACAGGGAGTCCTACAATGAGCAGTTCTTC.

The chain couples TRBV20-1 to TRBJ1-5; TRBD1 aligns across 7 bases. From germline, CDR1 is DFQATT and CDR2 SNEGSKA (reference sequence). This CDR3 is 13 amino acids long. V trimming: 6 bases; J trimming: 10 bases; junction bases outside the gene matches: 12. For the CDR3, the DNA is TGCAGTGCCCTCGGTCAGGGGGAGTCTCCCCAGCATTTT. Protein: CSALGQGESPQHF.

A word on this clonotype: Its ends do not fully match the called genes, so a read error is possible. The chain combines TRBV6-6 with TRBJ1-4; no definite D call. The CDR3 extends over 12 amino acids. Per the germline V gene, CDR1 is MNHNY and CDR2 is SVGAGI (reference sequence). The CDR3 DNA reads TGTGCCAGCCGGGGTAGTAATAAAAAACTGTTTTTT. Amino acid sequence: CASRGSNKKLFF.

This clonotype has a handful of counts. The rearrangement uses TRBV4-2 and TRBJ2-5, with 8 positions matching TRBD2. CDR1 is LGHNA and CDR2 is YNFKEQ in the germline V gene. With 4 bases clipped from V and 2 bases from J, the junction kept 9 bases outside the gene matches. There are 16 residues in the CDR3. CDR3 sequence reads: CASSLTAGAQQETQYF. Written as DNA, the CDR3 is TGTGCCAGCAGCCTCACAGCGGGGGCTCAACAAGAGACCCAGTACTTC.

The chain joins TRBV6-2 or TRBV6-3 to TRBJ2-7; D tentatively fits TRBD1 or TRBD2 (5 bases each). Germline-derived CDR1 and CDR2 are MNHEY and SVGEGT. Trimming removed 5 bases from V and 3 bases from J, with 17 bases in between. The CDR3 extends over 15 amino acids. In DNA, the CDR3 is TGTGCCAGCAGTGAAACTCAGGGTGGGGGCTACGAGCAGTACTTC. This gives the protein CASSETQGGGYEQYF.

This clonotype was counted a few times. CDR3 amino acids: CASYKASGGQETQYF. The CDR3 bases are TGTGCTTCGTACAAGGCTAGCGGGGGCCAAGAGACCCAGTACTTC. V usage is TRBV6-2 or TRBV6-3 and J usage is TRBJ2-5; 10 bases align to TRBD2. Germline V gene data show CDR1 as MNHEY and CDR2 as SVGEGT. CDR3 length: 15 residues.